This TCR beta chain comes out of a study of OX40 agonist ivuxolimab in advanced cancers. Whole-study context: Patients were treated with intravenous ivuxolimab, dosed at 0.01 to 10 mg/kg and infused every 2 weeks. A diagnosis of hepatocellular carcinoma, melanoma, renal cell or head and neck cancer was present in dose-escalation patients. Study-wide findings and caveats: At 0.1 to 3.0 mg/kg and by week 6, CD4+ and CD8+ T cells in the blood had expanded clonally. The expanded peripheral T cells' antigen specificity was not determined.

The germline gives CDR1 LGHNA, CDR2 YNFKEQ. This CDR3 is built from 18 residues. Trimming pared 7 bases from V and 0 bases from J, leaving 19 bases between. Note on this clone: As yet, its antigen is unknown.

The table came from immunoSEQ multiplex PCR; TCRdb's copy has only in-frame clones and leaves some out. The table has about 19,000 clones, 80% to 95% seen once; the top ten hold about 52%. The TCR sequence derives from an adult with an advanced solid tumor such as melanoma, head and neck, liver or kidney cancer. Sequenced here: CD4+ or CD8+ T cells sorted from blood, sampled in a trial of the OX40 agonist ivuxolimab. V usage is TRBV4-2 and J usage is TRBJ2-6; D gene unclear. The CDR3 nucleotides are TGTGCCAGCACCCTCTTCCAGGCATCTAGCTCTGGGGCCAACGTCCTGACTTTC. Translation gives CASTLFQASSSGANVLTF.